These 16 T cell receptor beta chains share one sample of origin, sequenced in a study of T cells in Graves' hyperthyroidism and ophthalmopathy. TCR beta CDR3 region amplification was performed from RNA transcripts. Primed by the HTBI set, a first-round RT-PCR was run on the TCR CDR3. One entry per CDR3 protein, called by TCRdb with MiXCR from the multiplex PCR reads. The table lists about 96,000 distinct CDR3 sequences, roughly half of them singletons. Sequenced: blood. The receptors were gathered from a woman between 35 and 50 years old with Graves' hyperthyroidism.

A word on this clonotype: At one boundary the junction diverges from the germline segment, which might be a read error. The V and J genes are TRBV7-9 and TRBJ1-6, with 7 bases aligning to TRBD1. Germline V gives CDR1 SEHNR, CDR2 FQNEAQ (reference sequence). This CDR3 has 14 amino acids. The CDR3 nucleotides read TGTGCCAGCAGATACGGACAGGACGATTCACCCCTCCGCTTT. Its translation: CASRYGQDDSPLRF.

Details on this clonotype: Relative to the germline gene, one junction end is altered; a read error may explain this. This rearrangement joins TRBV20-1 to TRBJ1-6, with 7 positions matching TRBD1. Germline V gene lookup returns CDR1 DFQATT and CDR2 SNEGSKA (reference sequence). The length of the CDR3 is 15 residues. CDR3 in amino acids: CSARDPGDSNSPLHF. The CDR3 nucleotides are TGCAGTGCCAGAGATCCAGGGGACAGCAATTCACCCCTCCACTTT.

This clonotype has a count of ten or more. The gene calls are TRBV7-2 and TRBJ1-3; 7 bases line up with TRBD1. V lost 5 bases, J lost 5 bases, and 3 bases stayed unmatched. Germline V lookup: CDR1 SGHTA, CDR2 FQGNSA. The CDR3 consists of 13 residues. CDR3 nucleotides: TGTGCCAGCAGCCCGGGACAGCGAAACACCATATATTTT. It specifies CASSPGQRNTIYF.

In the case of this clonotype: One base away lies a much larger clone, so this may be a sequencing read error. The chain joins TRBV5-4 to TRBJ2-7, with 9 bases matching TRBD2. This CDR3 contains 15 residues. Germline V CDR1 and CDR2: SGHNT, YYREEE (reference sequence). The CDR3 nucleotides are TGTACCAGCAGCTTGGGGGCGGGAGGGCCTTATGAGCAGTACTTC. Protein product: CTSSLGAGGPYEQYF.

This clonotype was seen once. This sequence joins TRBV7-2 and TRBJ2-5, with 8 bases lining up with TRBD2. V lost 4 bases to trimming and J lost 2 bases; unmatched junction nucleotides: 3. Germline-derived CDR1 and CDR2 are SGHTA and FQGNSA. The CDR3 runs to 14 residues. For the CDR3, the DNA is TGTGCCAGCAGCTCGGGGGGGGGACAAGAGACCCAGTACTTC. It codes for CASSSGGGQETQYF.

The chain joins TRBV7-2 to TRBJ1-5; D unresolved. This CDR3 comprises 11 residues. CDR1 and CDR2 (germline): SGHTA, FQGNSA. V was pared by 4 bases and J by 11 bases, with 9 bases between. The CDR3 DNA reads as TGTGCCAGCAGCTCCCAAGAGACCCAGCATTTT. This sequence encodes CASSSQETQHF.

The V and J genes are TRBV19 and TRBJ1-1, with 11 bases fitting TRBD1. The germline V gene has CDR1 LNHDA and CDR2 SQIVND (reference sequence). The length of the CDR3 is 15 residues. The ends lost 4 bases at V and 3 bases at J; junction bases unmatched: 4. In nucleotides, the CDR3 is TGTGCCAGTAGTACAGGGACAGGGGGATACACTGAAGCTTTCTTT. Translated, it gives CASSTGTGGYTEAFF.

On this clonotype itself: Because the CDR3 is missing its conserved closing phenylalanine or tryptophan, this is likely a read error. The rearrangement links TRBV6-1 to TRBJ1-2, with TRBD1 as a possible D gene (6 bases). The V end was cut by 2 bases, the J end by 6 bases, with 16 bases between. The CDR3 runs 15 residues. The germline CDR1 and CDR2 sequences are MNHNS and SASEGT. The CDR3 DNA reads TGTGCCAGCAGTGAAAGGGGGTTTTCCGGCAATGGCTACACCGTC. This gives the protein CASSERGFSGNGYTV.

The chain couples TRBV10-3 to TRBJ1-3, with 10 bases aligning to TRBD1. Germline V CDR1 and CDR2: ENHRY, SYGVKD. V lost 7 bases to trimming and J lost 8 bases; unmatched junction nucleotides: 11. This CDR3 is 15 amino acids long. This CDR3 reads CAITPTGGNGDTIYF. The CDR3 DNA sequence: TGTGCCATCACTCCGACAGGGGGCAACGGGGACACCATATATTTT.

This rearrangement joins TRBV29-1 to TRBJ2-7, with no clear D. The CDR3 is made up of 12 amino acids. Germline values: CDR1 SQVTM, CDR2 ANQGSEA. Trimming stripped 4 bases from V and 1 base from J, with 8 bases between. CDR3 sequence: CSVGDGSYEQYF. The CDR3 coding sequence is TGCAGCGTTGGAGACGGGTCCTACGAGCAGTACTTC.

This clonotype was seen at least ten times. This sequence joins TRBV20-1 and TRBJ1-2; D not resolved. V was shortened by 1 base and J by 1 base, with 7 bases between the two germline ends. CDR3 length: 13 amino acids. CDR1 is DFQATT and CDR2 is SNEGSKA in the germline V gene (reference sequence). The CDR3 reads CSARARINYGYTF. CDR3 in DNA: TGCAGTGCTAGAGCCAGGATTAACTATGGCTACACCTTC.

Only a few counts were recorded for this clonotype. CDR3 amino acids: CASRGQGAGNTEAFF. Here the CDR3 DNA reads TGTGCCAGCAGGGGACAGGGGGCTGGGAACACTGAAGCTTTCTTT. The chain recombines TRBV7-2 with TRBJ1-1; 12 bases match TRBD1. Germline-derived CDR1 and CDR2 are SGHTA and FQGNSA. The length of the CDR3 is 15 residues. The ends lost 6 bases at V and 1 base at J; junction bases unmatched: 3. Based on the CDR3 plus reference TRBV7-2 and TRBJ1-1, the full variable domain is GAGVSQSPSNKVTEKGKDVELRCDPISGHTALYWYRQSLGQGLEFLIYFQGNSAPDKSGLPSDRFSAERTGGSVSTLTIQRTQQEDSAVYLCASRGQGAGNTEAFFGQGTRLTVV.

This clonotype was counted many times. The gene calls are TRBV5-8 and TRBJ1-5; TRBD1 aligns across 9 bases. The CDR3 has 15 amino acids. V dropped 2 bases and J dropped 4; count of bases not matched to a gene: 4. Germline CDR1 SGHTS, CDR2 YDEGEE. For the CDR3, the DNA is TGTGCCAGCAGCTTAGGGACAGGGTGGAATCAGCCCCAGCATTTT. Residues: CASSLGTGWNQPQHF. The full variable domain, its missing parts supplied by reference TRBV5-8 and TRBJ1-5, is EAGVTQSPTHLIKTRGQQATLRCSPISGHTSVYWYQQALGLGLQFLLWYDEGEERNRGNFPPRFSGRQFPNYSSELNVNALELEDSALYLCASSLGTGWNQPQHFGDGTRLSIL.

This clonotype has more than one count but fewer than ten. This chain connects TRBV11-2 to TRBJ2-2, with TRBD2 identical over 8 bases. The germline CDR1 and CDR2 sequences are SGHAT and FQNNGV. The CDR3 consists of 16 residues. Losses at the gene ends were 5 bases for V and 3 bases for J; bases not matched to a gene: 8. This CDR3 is CASSLGLAGHTGELFF. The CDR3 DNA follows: TGTGCCAGCAGCCTCGGGTTAGCGGGACACACCGGGGAGCTGTTTTTT. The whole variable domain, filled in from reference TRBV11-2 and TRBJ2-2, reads EAGVAQSPRYKIIEKRQSVAFWCNPISGHATLYWYQQILGQGPKLLIQFQNNGVVDDSQLPKDRFSAERLKGVDSTLKIQPAKLEDSAVYLCASSLGLAGHTGELFFGEGSRLTVL.

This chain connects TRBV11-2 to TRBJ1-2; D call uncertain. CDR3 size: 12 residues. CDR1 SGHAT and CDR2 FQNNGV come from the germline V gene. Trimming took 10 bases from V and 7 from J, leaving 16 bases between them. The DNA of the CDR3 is TGTGCCACGAGGACGGGGAACATTGGCTACACCTTC. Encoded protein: CATRTGNIGYTF. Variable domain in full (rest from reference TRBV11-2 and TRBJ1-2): EAGVAQSPRYKIIEKRQSVAFWCNPISGHATLYWYQQILGQGPKLLIQFQNNGVVDDSQLPKDRFSAERLKGVDSTLKIQPAKLEDSAVYLCATRTGNIGYTFGSGTRLTVV.

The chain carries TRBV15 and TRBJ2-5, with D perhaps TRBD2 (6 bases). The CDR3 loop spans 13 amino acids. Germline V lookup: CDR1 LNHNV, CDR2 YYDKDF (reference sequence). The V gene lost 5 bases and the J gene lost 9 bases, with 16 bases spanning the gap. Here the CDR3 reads CATSGGSGEAQYF. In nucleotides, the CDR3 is TGTGCCACCAGCGGGGGGTCGGGGGAGGCCCAGTACTTC.